The entry that follows covers one T cell receptor beta chain sequence. Original data processing: Estimates of nucleated cell counts were drawn from the amplification of reference gene primers. TCRdb's table, derived via immunoSEQ multiplex PCR, lists solely in-frame clones and lacks some. The V and J calls and clone size are taken from that table; D and trimming were inferred from the DNA. The profile shows under 300,000 clones, 79% of them singletons. This specimen comes from a study of blood T cell repertoires in COVID-19. Study-level information: From the United States, Italy and Spain came samples of acute and convalescent COVID-19. T cells, B-cell-depleted T cells, or PBMCs supplied cDNA or gDNA.

V was cut by 5 bases and J by 6 bases, with 17 bases left in between. The CDR3 runs to 15 residues. Germline CDR1 and CDR2: MNHEY and SMNVEV (reference sequence). Sequencing input: peripheral blood. The chain links TRBV27 to TRBJ1-5; the D gene is possibly TRBD1 (6 bases). The clonotype originates from a woman in her thirties or forties with active or convalescent COVID-19. CDR3 in DNA: TGTGCCAGCAGTCCTGGGGGGGCAGGGCGTCAGCCCCAGCATTTT. This translates into CASSPGGAGRQPQHF.